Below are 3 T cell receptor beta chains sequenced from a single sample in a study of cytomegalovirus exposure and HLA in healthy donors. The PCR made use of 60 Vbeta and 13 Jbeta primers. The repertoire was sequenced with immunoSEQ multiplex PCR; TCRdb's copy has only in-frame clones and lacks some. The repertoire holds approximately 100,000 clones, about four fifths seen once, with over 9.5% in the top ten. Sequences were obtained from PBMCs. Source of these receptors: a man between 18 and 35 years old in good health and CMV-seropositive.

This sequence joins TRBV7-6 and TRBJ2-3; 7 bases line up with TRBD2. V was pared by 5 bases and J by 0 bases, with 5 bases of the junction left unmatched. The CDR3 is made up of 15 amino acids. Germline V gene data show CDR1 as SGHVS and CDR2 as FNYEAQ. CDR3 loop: CASSLGLLSTDTQYF. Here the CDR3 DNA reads TGTGCCAGCAGCCTGGGACTACTTAGCACAGATACGCAGTATTTT.

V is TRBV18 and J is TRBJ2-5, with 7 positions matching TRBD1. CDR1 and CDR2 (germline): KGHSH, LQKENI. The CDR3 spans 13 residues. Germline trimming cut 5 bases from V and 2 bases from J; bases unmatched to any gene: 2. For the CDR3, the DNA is TGTGCCAGCTCAGGGGGACAGCAAGAGACCCAGTACTTC. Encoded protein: CASSGGQQETQYF.

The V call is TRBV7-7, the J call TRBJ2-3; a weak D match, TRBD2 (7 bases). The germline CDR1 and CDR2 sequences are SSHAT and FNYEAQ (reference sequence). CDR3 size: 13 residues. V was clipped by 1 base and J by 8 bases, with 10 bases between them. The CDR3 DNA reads TGTGCCAGCAGCTTAGACAGGGAGGGTACGCAGTATTTT. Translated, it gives CASSLDREGTQYF.